The clone carrying this T cell receptor beta chain appeared once. Its antigen remains unidentified. The germline gives CDR1 MGHRA, CDR2 YSYEKL. Trimming took 5 bases from V and 2 from J; bases not matched to a gene: 6. This CDR3 spans 15 amino acids. Using immunoSEQ multiplex PCR, the repertoire was profiled, and TCRdb retains in-frame clones only, with some absent. This table has about 330,000 clones, about 85% appearing once. This record comes from a study of cytomegalovirus exposure and HLA in healthy donors. Study observations and caveats: Most observed TCR sequences were rare, whereas some public TCRs were detected in many donors. Specificity for CMV antigens was confirmed in vitro for three of the CMV-associated chains. Diagnosis of cytomegalovirus status made by the classifier reportedly showed high specificity and sensitivity.

The source is a woman in her 30s in good health and CMV-seropositive. The V and J genes are TRBV4-1 and TRBJ2-3, with 8 positions matching TRBD1. Input material: PBMCs. Here the CDR3 DNA reads TGCGCCAGCAGCTTCACGGACAGGGACACAGATACGCAGTATTTT. Translated, it gives CASSFTDRDTDTQYF.